The 7 T cell receptor beta chains below all came from one sample that was sequenced in a study of blood T cell repertoires in COVID-19. The method was immunoSEQ multiplex PCR; TCRdb's version includes in-frame clones alone and lacks a portion of them. Of 200,000 to 250,000 clones in the sample, about nine tenths were seen once. Sequencing was carried out using peripheral blood. Receptor source: a man aged 30-40 years with COVID-19, enrolled during active disease.

V is TRBV5-8 and J is TRBJ2-1; TRBD2 might be the D (6 bases). Between the trimmed V and J ends, which lost 0 bases and 4 bases, there was a span of 11 bases. CDR3 length equals 15 residues. From germline, CDR1 is SGHTS and CDR2 YDEGEE. The CDR3 region has the DNA TGTGCCAGCAGCTTGGTCGGGAGCGCTTACAATGAGCAGTTCTTC. Translating gives CASSLVGSAYNEQFF.

This clone appeared a single time. The rearrangement uses TRBV5-1 and TRBJ1-1; no firm D call. This CDR3 has 13 amino acids. V shed 4 bases and J shed 1 base, with 8 bases lying between them. CDR1 is SGHRS, CDR2 YFSETQ, per germline. This CDR3 reads CASSRARNTEAFF. The CDR3 bases are TGCGCCAGCAGCCGAGCCCGGAACACTGAAGCTTTCTTT.

This chain uses TRBV4-1 with TRBJ2-2, with D tentatively TRBD1 (6 bases). CDR1 MGHRA and CDR2 YSYEKL come from the germline V gene. Trimming removed 4 bases at V and 3 bases at J, with 12 bases between. The CDR3 is 15 residues long. CDR3 nucleotides: TGCGCCAGCAGCCTTTTCGGACAGTACACCGGGGAGCTGTTTTTT. Protein product: CASSLFGQYTGELFF.

As for this clone: In the same sample, other DNA sequences code for this CDR3. The chain carries TRBV7-9 and TRBJ1-5; a weak D match, TRBD1 (5 bases). The CDR3 consists of 15 residues. Germline V gene data show CDR1 as SEHNR and CDR2 as FQNEAQ (reference sequence). Trimming shortened V by 5 bases and J by 6 bases, and 17 bases separated the two germline ends. This CDR3 reads CASSPRGGGSQPQHF. CDR3 in DNA: TGTGCCAGCAGCCCCCGTGGGGGAGGTTCTCAGCCCCAGCATTTT.

The CDR3 DNA reads TGCGCCAGCAGCCAAGATTATGGCCAGGCACCCCCCTACGAGCAGTACTTC. Translating gives CASSQDYGQAPPYEQYF. The chain is built from TRBV4-3 and TRBJ2-7; D is uncertain. Per the germline V gene, CDR1 is LGHNA and CDR2 is YSLEER. CDR3 length: 17 amino acids. V shed 0 bases and J shed 2 bases, with 17 bases lying between them.

This chain joins TRBV6-5 and TRBJ1-1; no firm D call. Trimming took 0 bases from V and 0 from J, leaving 11 bases between them. The CDR3 extends over 16 amino acids. The germline V gene has CDR1 MNHEY and CDR2 SVGAGI. The CDR3 DNA follows: TGTGCCAGCAGTTACTCGTTGTCGCGCTTGAACACTGAAGCTTTCTTT. Its translation: CASSYSLSRLNTEAFF.

The genes are TRBV28 and TRBJ1-3; the D is unclear. CDR1 is MDHEN, CDR2 SYDVKM, per germline. V gave up 6 bases and J gave up 0 bases, with 6 bases separating them. CDR3 length: 13 residues. CDR3 sequence: CASRHSSGNTIYF. CDR3 DNA: TGTGCCAGCAGGCACAGCTCTGGAAACACCATATATTTT.